This T cell receptor beta chain was documented in a study of beta chain features in type 1 diabetes. Study-wide background: Patients looked much like healthy donors when it came to age, gender and cell yields.

Unmatched junction bases numbered 5, after V lost 6 bases and J lost 10 bases. CDR1 SGHTA and CDR2 FQGNSA come from the germline V gene. CDR3 length: 13 amino acids. Cell sorting via CD45RO/CCR7/CD25/CD127/CD95/CD27 was performed to obtain CD4+ naive, central memory, regulatory and stem cell-like memory cells. The study's findings and limits: Whatever favoring of shorter templates PCR might show would apply equally to patients and controls. Researchers report that Type 1 diabetes patients had moderately but significantly shorter TCRB CDR3s across all four CD4+ subsets.

On this clone itself: Its antigen is unknown.

Sequenced material consisted of expressed TCRB transcripts (all of the isolated RNA was reverse transcribed). Data came from immunoSEQ multiplex PCR; TCRdb stores just in-frame clones and leaves some out. The data contain around 150,000 clones, roughly 60% of them singletons. The J gene is TRBJ2-4, the V gene TRBV7-2, with 11 bases that match TRBD1. The receptor was isolated from a young man with type 1 diabetes. What was sequenced was naive CD4+ T cells from blood. CDR3 region: CASRGQGAGIQYF. For the CDR3, the DNA is TGTGCCAGCAGAGGACAGGGGGCTGGTATTCAGTACTTC.